This entry features one T cell receptor (beta chain) sequence. Its antigen is unidentified. Germline V gives CDR1 MNHEY, CDR2 SMNVEV (reference sequence). V lost 5 bases and J 6 bases, leaving 8 bases between the germline ends. This CDR3 comprises 13 residues. The sample comes from a study of cytomegalovirus exposure and HLA in healthy donors. The wider study: A data release that came early held approximately 85 million unique TCRs from HLA-typed donors.

Study conclusions and caveats: When a later analysis compared HLA-associated TCR beta chains with equally common others, the HLA-associated chains turned out to be more clonally expanded and to have lower generation probabilities.

The PCR contained 60 Vbeta and 13 Jbeta primers. Only in-frame clones appear in the TCRdb table, and some are missing; sequencing was by immunoSEQ multiplex PCR. The profile shows more than 100,000 clones, 79% of them singletons. Each of the donors was a healthy bone marrow donor. Donors counted as nominally healthy when sampled, yet unrecorded immune exposures were likely. Sequenced: PBMCs. The receptor's source is a male donor in good health and CMV-seronegative. The chain couples TRBV27 to TRBJ1-6, with unresolved D. The CDR3 DNA follows: TGTGCCAGCAGTCCCCGAGCTAATTCACCCCTCCACTTT. It translates to CASSPRANSPLHF.